This T cell receptor (beta chain) was documented in a study of vaccination effects on CD4 cells after COVID-19. The overall study: BNT162b2 vaccine or mRNA-1273 vaccine was given to participants in two doses. Regarding the study as a whole: Only a single clone (1 of 255 vaccine-induced clones in healthy vaccinees) cross-reacted with common cold coronaviruses.

About this clone: What it recognizes is unknown.

CDR1 is MNHEY, CDR2 SVGEGT, per germline. This CDR3 contains 15 residues. Germline trimming cut 4 bases from V and 6 bases from J; bases unmatched to any gene: 5. Viral peptide pool expansion of antigen-specific CD4+ T cells preceded sequencing in the ViraFEST assay. Following 10 days of culture, CD4+ T cells were isolated. The study found no prior SARS-CoV-2 infection in the vaccine recipients, who tested negative for nucleocapsid antibodies. A density of about 2 million PBMC per well was used; these cells were cultured with 10 IU/ml IL-2 and 10 ug/ml peptides. Half the medium was swapped for IL-2 medium on days 3 and 7. The repertoire was sequenced with immunoSEQ multiplex PCR; TCRdb's copy has only in-frame clones and lacks some. The profile covers fewer than 85,000 clones, with more than 60% appearing a single time and about 11% taken by the ten largest.

The genes are TRBV6-2 or TRBV6-3 and TRBJ2-2; 10 nucleotides agree with TRBD1. This sample comprised CD4+ T cells from PBMCs cultured with SARS-CoV-2 spike peptides, obtained before COVID-19 vaccination. This clonotype originated in a human donor who received a COVID-19 vaccine. Written as DNA, the CDR3 is TGTGCCAGCAGTTCCGCCGGGACAGGGGCCGGGGAGCTGTTTTTT. Protein product: CASSSAGTGAGELFF.